This TCR beta chain comes out of a study of shared clonotypes between healthy human individuals. Findings of the study overall: Estimated clonotype richness was generally higher in naive than memory subsets. Around 5% of naive CD4 clonotypes were common to several donors.

Sequencing was performed with immunoSEQ multiplex PCR; in TCRdb, only in-frame clones are kept and a portion is missing. This sample yields about 660,000 clones, of which over 65% are seen a single time; 1.5% to 2% belongs to the top ten. Germline lookup yields CDR1 SGDLS and CDR2 YYNGEE. Trimming stripped 3 bases from V and 0 bases from J, with 10 bases between. This CDR3 has 15 amino acids. With regard to this clone: As yet, its antigen is unknown.

Sequences were obtained from memory CD4+ T cells sorted from blood. Documented subset: CD45RA-negative fraction. This TCR was sampled from a woman in her 30s in good health. The chain carries TRBV9 and TRBJ2-1; no firm D call. The CDR3 loop is CASSATLPSYNEQFF. The CDR3 bases are TGTGCCAGCAGCGCGACACTCCCCTCCTACAATGAGCAGTTCTTC. Full variable domain (missing parts from reference TRBV9 and TRBJ2-1): DSGVTQTPKHLITATGQRVTLRCSPRSGDLSVYWYQQSLDQGLQFLIQYYNGEERAKGNILERFSAQQFPDLHSELNLSSLELGDSALYFCASSATLPSYNEQFFGPGTRLTVL.